Listed below are T cell receptor beta chains from one sample, sequenced in a study of cytomegalovirus exposure and HLA in healthy donors. Here immunoSEQ multiplex PCR was the method, and the copy in TCRdb shows in-frame clones only, minus some. The sample lists about 85,000 clones, 67% occurring once. Sequencing was performed on PBMCs. These receptor sequences come from a man in his thirties or forties in good health and CMV-seronegative. Each CDR3 is given with its conserved first and last residue.

J: TRBJ2-7
V: TRBV4-2
CDR3: CASSRGGDTYEQYF

J: TRBJ2-5
V: TRBV30
CDR3: CAWTRPQGETQYF

J: TRBJ1-1
V: TRBV30
CDR3: CAGGVMNTEAFF

J: TRBJ2-3
V: TRBV19
CDR3: CASSQTSGFGDTQYF

J: TRBJ1-6
V: TRBV18
CDR3: CASSPPGQDNSPLHF

J: TRBJ1-1
V: TRBV27
CDR3: CASSFTLSTGGTEAFF

J: TRBJ1-4
V: TRBV5-6
CDR3: CASSLAPGQGEKLFF

J: TRBJ2-7
V: TRBV6-6
CDR3: CASSYHLAGGPYEQYF

J: TRBJ1-2
V: TRBV30
CDR3: CAWRRGGYTF

J: TRBJ1-5
V: TRBV18
CDR3: CASSPPEGAGQPQHF

J: TRBJ1-1
V: TRBV7-9
CDR3: CASSLEPGGNTEAFF

J: TRBJ2-2
V: TRBV7-3
CDR3: CASSPTGVDGGELFF

J: TRBJ2-1
V: TRBV27
CDR3: CASSNVRTSGTEQFF

J: TRBJ1-2
V: TRBV6-6
CDR3: CASSNRENYGYTF

J: TRBJ2-7
V: TRBV4-1
CDR3: CASSQVGDRASYEQYF

J: TRBJ2-3
V: TRBV4-3
CDR3: CASSPGTGTTDTQYF

J: TRBJ2-7
V: TRBV5-5
CDR3: CASSLEGAPLYEQYF

J: TRBJ1-1
V: TRBV4-3
CDR3: CASSQDGRAEATEAFF

J: TRBJ2-7
V: TRBV5-6
CDR3: CASSPGTGTLLLSYEQYF

J: TRBJ2-1
V: TRBV6-1
CDR3: CASRGPGLAVNEQFF

J: TRBJ1-5
V: TRBV2
CDR3: CASSQDRVNEPQHF

J: TRBJ2-1
V: TRBV5-4
CDR3: CASSLAGTGSIF

J: TRBJ2-2
V: TRBV19
CDR3: CASSKAGGPVTGELFF

J: TRBJ2-2
V: TRBV2
CDR3: CASRSGPGATGELFF

J: TRBJ2-3
V: TRBV5-1
CDR3: CASSLFPGSTDTQYF

J: TRBJ2-7
V: TRBV27
CDR3: CASSWSPSGGPYEQYF

J: TRBJ2-5
V: TRBV7-9
CDR3: CASSSTHLGQGPSWGGQYF

J: TRBJ2-7
V: TRBV5-1
CDR3: CASSLVHSAEGVYEQYF

J: TRBJ2-1
V: TRBV7-9
CDR3: CASSLGGGQEQFF

J: TRBJ1-4
V: TRBV5-1
CDR3: CASSLRTENEKLFF

J: TRBJ2-7
V: TRBV2
CDR3: CASSGDSSYEQYF

J: TRBJ1-1
V: TRBV5-1
CDR3: CASSLETGTEAFF

J: TRBJ1-1
V: TRBV30
CDR3: CAWMNAGTENTEAFF

J: TRBJ2-7
V: TRBV30
CDR3: CAWSVIRGSEQYF

J: TRBJ1-2
V: TRBV29-1
CDR3: CSVTGTGNYGYTF

J: TRBJ1-4
V: TRBV28
CDR3: CASTRGGVGEKLFF

J: TRBJ1-6
V: TRBV5-6
CDR3: CASSGTGNNSPLHF